These 30 T cell receptor beta chains originate from one sample sequenced in a study of blood T cell repertoires in COVID-19. Some clones are missing from TCRdb's copy, which holds only in-frame ones; the method was immunoSEQ multiplex PCR. The sample holds approximately 450,000 clones, approximately 92% seen once. The sequencing input was PBMCs or T cells enriched from blood (not recorded which). Source of these receptors: a man aged 25-45 years who had recovered from COVID-19.

The chain recombines TRBV6-2 or TRBV6-3 with TRBJ1-6; D is unclear. This CDR3 is 15 amino acids long. V lost 6 bases and J 14 bases, leaving 23 bases between the germline ends. The germline gives CDR1 MNHEY, CDR2 SVGEGT. This CDR3 is CASSPINTGGGSLHF. The CDR3 DNA follows: TGTGCCAGCAGCCCCATCAATACGGGCGGAGGATCCCTCCACTTT.

This clone was picked up one time. The chain has TRBV10-3 and TRBJ1-1, with D unclear. The CDR3 loop spans 13 amino acids. V dropped 4 bases and J dropped 1 base, with 7 bases sitting between them. Germline loops: CDR1 ENHRY, CDR2 SYGVKD. The CDR3 nucleotides read TGTGCCATCAGTGGGCAGGAGAACACTGAAGCTTTCTTT. It yields the protein CAISGQENTEAFF.

The V gene is TRBV28, the J gene TRBJ2-1; 8 bases fit TRBD1. CDR3 length: 14 residues. J gave up 7 bases and V 5 bases, and 7 bases lay outside the gene matches. Germline CDR1 is MDHEN and CDR2 is SYDVKM. The CDR3 nucleotides are TGTGCCAGCAGTCCCGGGACAGGTCTAAATGAGCAGTTCTTC. Protein sequence: CASSPGTGLNEQFF.

CDR3 sequence reads: CASSSSVANYGYTF. The CDR3, as DNA: TGTGCCAGTAGCTCGTCAGTGGCTAACTATGGCTACACCTTC. The rearrangement joins TRBV19 to TRBJ1-2; D not certain. V was clipped by 6 bases and J by 0 bases, with 11 bases between them. Germline lookup yields CDR1 LNHDA and CDR2 SQIVND (reference sequence). The CDR3 covers 14 residues.

The genes are TRBV25-1 and TRBJ1-2; D ambiguous. V was cut by 4 bases and J by 6 bases, with 15 bases left in between. Germline V gives CDR1 MGHDK, CDR2 SYGVNS. The length of the CDR3 is 14 residues. The CDR3 loop is CASSAHNGGHGYTF. CDR3 DNA: TGTGCCAGCAGTGCCCACAACGGCGGTCATGGCTACACCTTC.

This clone was detected once. Additional DNA sequences in this sample encode the identical CDR3. The J gene is TRBJ2-7, the V gene TRBV9; TRBD2 matches at 8 bases. CDR3 length equals 15 residues. Germline assignment: CDR1 SGDLS and CDR2 YYNGEE. V dropped 0 bases and J dropped 4; count of bases not matched to a gene: 6. In DNA form, the CDR3 reads TGTGCCAGCAGCGTAGGCGGTAGCGGGATTTACGAGCAGTACTTC. Translating it yields CASSVGGSGIYEQYF. The whole variable domain, filled in from reference TRBV9 and TRBJ2-7, reads DSGVTQTPKHLITATGQRVTLRCSPRSGDLSVYWYQQSLDQGLQFLIQYYNGEERAKGNILERFSAQQFPDLHSELNLSSLELGDSALYFCASSVGGSGIYEQYFGPGTRLTVT.

The rearrangement uses TRBV12-3 or TRBV12-4 and TRBJ2-1, with 9 bases aligning to TRBD1. The CDR3 contains 13 residues. Losses at the gene ends were 3 bases for V and 10 bases for J; bases not matched to a gene: 4. The chain's CDR3 is CASSFGQGNEQFF. The CDR3 DNA is TGTGCCAGCAGTTTCGGACAGGGGAACGAGCAGTTCTTC.

The chain combines TRBV7-8 with TRBJ2-5; unclear D gene. This CDR3 is built from 15 residues. Germline V gene data show CDR1 as SGHVS and CDR2 as FQNEAQ. Trimming removed 1 base from V and 1 base from J, with 10 bases in between. For the CDR3, the DNA is TGTGCCAGCAGCTTAGAAATACAGAGCCAAGAGACCCAGTACTTC. This encodes CASSLEIQSQETQYF.

The chain employs TRBV19 and TRBJ2-3; TRBD2 agrees at 11 bases. The V gene's germline CDR1 is LNHDA and CDR2 SQIVND (reference sequence). Trimming cost V 3 bases and J 5 bases; bases outside gene matches: 10. The CDR3 spans 17 residues. This chain's CDR3 is CASSILASGRHRDTQYF. DNA for the CDR3: TGTGCCAGTAGTATTCTGGCTAGCGGGAGGCATAGAGATACGCAGTATTTT.

The chain is built from TRBV28 and TRBJ1-6, with a possible D match to TRBD1 (6 bases). The CDR3 consists of 18 residues. V lost 3 bases to trimming and J lost 0 bases, with 15 bases between them. Germline V gene sequence: CDR1 MDHEN, CDR2 SYDVKM. The CDR3 is CASSFSPGARSYNSPLHF. CDR3 sequence (DNA): TGTGCCAGCAGTTTCTCCCCAGGGGCCCGCTCCTATAATTCACCCCTCCACTTT.

The V gene is TRBV19, the J gene TRBJ1-5; 10 positions agree with TRBD1. The CDR3 length is 21 residues. V gave up 2 bases and J gave up 0 bases; unmatched junction bases: 16. The V gene's germline CDR1 is LNHDA and CDR2 SQIVND (reference sequence). CDR3 coding DNA: TGTGCCAGTAGTATAACCCCCAAGACAGGGGGCGCTTCCTATAGCAATCAGCCCCAGCATTTT. This gives the protein CASSITPKTGGASYSNQPQHF. The variable domain in full, with the rest retrieved from reference TRBV19 and TRBJ1-5, is DGGITQSPKYLFRKEGQNVTLSCEQNLNHDAMYWYRQDPGQGLRLIYYSQIVNDFQKGDIAEGYSVSREKKESFPLTVTSAQKNPTAFYLCASSITPKTGGASYSNQPQHFGDGTRLSIL.

The chain carries TRBV10-3 and TRBJ2-7; TRBD2 aligns across 11 bases. Germline-derived CDR1 and CDR2 are ENHRY and SYGVKD. Trimming took 0 bases from V and 3 from J; bases not matched to a gene: 7. The CDR3 has 17 residues. CDR3 loop: CAISESLLTSGVYEQYF. Written as DNA, the CDR3 is TGTGCCATCAGTGAGTCTTTATTGACTAGCGGGGTCTACGAGCAGTACTTC.

V usage is TRBV10-3 and J usage is TRBJ2-1, with 8 bases lining up with TRBD1. CDR1 ENHRY and CDR2 SYGVKD come from the germline V gene. The CDR3 covers 15 residues. Trimming cost V 6 bases and J 2 bases; bases outside gene matches: 6. CDR3 nucleotides: TGTGCCATCAGGAACAGGGGGATCACCTACAATGAGCAGTTCTTC. Protein sequence: CAIRNRGITYNEQFF.

The V call is TRBV4-1, the J call TRBJ1-6; D remains ambiguous. Between the trimmed V and J ends, which lost 1 base and 3 bases, there was a span of 10 bases. Germline V gives CDR1 MGHRA, CDR2 YSYEKL. This CDR3 is built from 16 residues. The CDR3 loop is CASSQVEGNYNSPLHF. In nucleotides, the CDR3 is TGCGCCAGCAGCCAAGTGGAGGGCAACTATAATTCACCCCTCCACTTT.

V and J are TRBV2 and TRBJ2-3, with 13 bases that match TRBD2. Germline CDR1 is SNHLY and CDR2 is FYNNEI. The CDR3 is 18 residues long. Germline trimming cut 4 bases from V and 3 bases from J; bases unmatched to any gene: 10. CDR3 nucleotide sequence: TGTGCCAGCAGTGGGACTAGCGGGAGATCTTTAGGTACAGATACGCAGTATTTT. Translating it yields CASSGTSGRSLGTDTQYF.

V gene TRBV30 combines with J gene TRBJ1-5; the D gene is possibly TRBD1 (5 bases). The V and J ends lost 2 bases and 0 bases respectively, with 11 bases between them. CDR3 size: 15 residues. Germline CDR1 is GTSNPN and CDR2 is SVGIG (reference sequence). DNA of the CDR3: TGTGCCTGGAGTCGACAGCAATATAGCAATCAGCCCCAGCATTTT. Translated: CAWSRQQYSNQPQHF.

The rearrangement links TRBV2 to TRBJ1-5; 9 bases align to TRBD1. Trimming at V came to 3 bases and at J to 1 base, leaving 1 base not matched to a gene. From germline, CDR1 is SNHLY and CDR2 FYNNEI. The CDR3 has 15 residues. The CDR3 region is CASSEDRGSNQPQHF. The DNA for the CDR3 is TGTGCCAGCAGTGAGGACAGGGGAAGCAATCAGCCCCAGCATTTT.

The rearrangement uses TRBV7-2 and TRBJ2-7, with 12 bases lining up with TRBD2. CDR3 size: 18 residues. V was clipped by 3 bases and J by 0 bases; unmatched bases: 9. CDR1 is SGHTA and CDR2 is FQGNSA in the germline V gene. The CDR3 loop is CASSFGLAGPSSSYEQYF. In DNA, the CDR3 is TGTGCCAGCAGCTTTGGACTAGCGGGACCTTCCAGCTCCTACGAGCAGTACTTC.

The chain combines TRBV2 with TRBJ2-7; 8 bases fit TRBD2. CDR1 and CDR2 from the germline V gene are SNHLY and FYNNEI. Germline trimming cut 3 bases from V and 1 base from J; bases unmatched to any gene: 8. There are 16 residues in the CDR3. The CDR3 loop is CASSDAGTSRSYEQYF. The DNA for the CDR3 is TGTGCCAGCAGTGACGCCGGGACTAGTCGTTCCTACGAGCAGTACTTC.

This clone was seen only a few times. The genes are TRBV12-3 or TRBV12-4 and TRBJ1-2; maybe TRBD1 (5 bases). V lost 1 base, J lost 4 bases, and 7 bases lay in between. The CDR3 has 13 residues. The DNA of the CDR3 is TGTGCCAGCAGTTTAGGACAGTTCTATGGCTACACCTTC. This codes for CASSLGQFYGYTF.

This chain connects TRBV12-3 or TRBV12-4 to TRBJ1-2; no reliable D call. Trimming cost V 3 bases and J 7 bases, with 9 bases left between them. The CDR3 sequence is 12 residues long. CDR3 in amino acids: CASSFSEAGYTF. DNA of the CDR3: TGTGCCAGCAGTTTTTCCGAGGCTGGCTACACCTTC.

Only one count was recorded for this clone. The chain combines TRBV7-8 with TRBJ2-7, with D perhaps assigned TRBD1 or TRBD2 (5 bases each). The ends were cut back, 5 bases at V and 5 bases at J, with 19 bases in the middle. There are 15 residues in the CDR3. Germline CDR1 is SGHVS and CDR2 is FQNEAQ. DNA for the CDR3: TGTGCCAGCAGCCAGGGCTCGCGGGTGTGGAACGAGCAGTACTTC. Translation gives CASSQGSRVWNEQYF.

The chain recombines TRBV6-1 with TRBJ1-5; no clear D gene. Germline loops: CDR1 MNHNS, CDR2 SASEGT. V lost 0 bases and J 11 bases, leaving 17 bases between the germline ends. The CDR3 covers 15 residues. CDR3 DNA: TGTGCCAGCAGTGAAGCGCGGGGATCGATTCCGTCCCAGCATTTT. It encodes CASSEARGSIPSQHF.

The chain has TRBV4-1 and TRBJ1-2; TRBD1 matches 9 bases. The CDR3 is 15 amino acids. Germline V CDR1 and CDR2: MGHRA, YSYEKL. V dropped 2 bases and J dropped 3; count of bases not matched to a gene: 4. CDR3 coding DNA: TGCGCCAGCAGCCAAATCGGGACAGGGTACTATGGCTACACCTTC. Translated: CASSQIGTGYYGYTF.

The chain is built from TRBV28 and TRBJ2-1; 13 nucleotides match TRBD2. CDR1 and CDR2 (germline): MDHEN, SYDVKM. V was clipped by 6 bases and J by 8 bases; unmatched bases: 25. The CDR3 is 21 residues long. The CDR3 DNA sequence: TGTGCCAGCAGCCGAGTTCTGGACGCGGGGACTAGCGGGGCTAGTCCGCATGAGCAGTTCTTC. It is translated as CASSRVLDAGTSGASPHEQFF.

J is TRBJ1-2 and V is TRBV28, with 9 bases aligning to TRBD1. This CDR3 spans 13 amino acids. CDR1 is MDHEN and CDR2 is SYDVKM in the germline V gene. The junction had 6 bases not matched to a gene; V was cut back by 5 bases and J by 8 bases. The CDR3: CASSVQGARGYTF. CDR3 coding DNA: TGTGCCAGCAGTGTACAGGGGGCGCGGGGCTACACCTTC.

CDR3 sequence (DNA): TGTGCCAGCAGGACGACAGGGGGTACCGTGAAACTGTTTTTT. It specifies CASRTTGGTVKLFF. V usage is TRBV27 and J usage is TRBJ1-4; 9 bases map to TRBD1. The V and J ends lost 6 bases and 11 bases, in that order; junction bases with no gene match: 10. The CDR3 totals 14 residues. In germline, CDR1 is MNHEY, CDR2 SMNVEV (reference sequence).

The CDR3: CASSAGGVGTQYF. In nucleotides, the CDR3 is TGCGCCAGCAGTGCGGGGGGCGTCGGGACCCAGTACTTC. The rearrangement links TRBV10-2 to TRBJ2-5, with D perhaps TRBD2 (7 bases). The germline CDR1 and CDR2 sequences are WSHSY and SAAADI. The CDR3 extends over 13 amino acids. Trimming pared 4 bases from V and 7 bases from J, leaving 13 bases between.

The V call is TRBV19, the J call TRBJ1-5; 8 bases map to TRBD1. Trimming took 7 bases from V and 7 from J; bases not matched to a gene: 9. Germline V CDR1 and CDR2: LNHDA, SQIVND (reference sequence). CDR3 size: 14 residues. The CDR3 DNA is TGTGCCAGTAACCAACAGGGGGAGAACCAGCCCCAGCATTTT. Protein: CASNQQGENQPQHF.

The V gene is TRBV5-4, the J gene TRBJ1-1, with 8 positions matching TRBD1. The CDR3 contains 14 residues. Trimming cost V 4 bases and J 4 bases; bases outside gene matches: 6. Germline CDR1 SGHNT, CDR2 YYREEE (reference sequence). The CDR3 sequence is CASSHKTGATEAFF. The CDR3 DNA is TGTGCCAGCAGCCATAAGACAGGGGCCACTGAAGCTTTCTTT.